This T cell receptor (beta chain) was identified during a study of blood T cell repertoires in COVID-19. Profiled with immunoSEQ multiplex PCR; TCRdb holds only in-frame clones, not every one. The sample shows 200,000 or so clones, 80% to 85% of them seen only once. The CDR3 extends over 15 amino acids. Trimming cost V 8 bases and J 4 bases; bases outside gene matches: 8. Looked up from germline, CDR1 is MNHEY and CDR2 is SVGAGI. In its sample, this clone was seen a few times. The gene calls are TRBV6-5 and TRBJ2-2, with 9 bases fitting TRBD1. This receptor was obtained from a middle-aged man who had recovered from COVID-19. Sequenced material: PBMCs or T cells enriched from blood (not recorded which). This chain's CDR3 is CASRLGQGGTGELFF. CDR3 bases: TGTGCCAGCCGACTGGGACAGGGAGGCACCGGGGAGCTGTTTTTT.